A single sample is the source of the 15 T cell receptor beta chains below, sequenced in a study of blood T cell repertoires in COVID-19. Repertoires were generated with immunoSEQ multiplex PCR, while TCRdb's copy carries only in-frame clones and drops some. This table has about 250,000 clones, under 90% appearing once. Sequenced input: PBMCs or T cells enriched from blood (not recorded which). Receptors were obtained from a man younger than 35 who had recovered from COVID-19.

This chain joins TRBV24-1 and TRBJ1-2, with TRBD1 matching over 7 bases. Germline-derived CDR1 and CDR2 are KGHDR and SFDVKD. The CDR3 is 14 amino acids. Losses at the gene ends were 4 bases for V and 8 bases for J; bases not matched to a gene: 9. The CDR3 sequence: CATSESDRDRGYTF. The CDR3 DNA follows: TGTGCCACCAGTGAAAGTGACAGGGACCGGGGCTACACCTTC.

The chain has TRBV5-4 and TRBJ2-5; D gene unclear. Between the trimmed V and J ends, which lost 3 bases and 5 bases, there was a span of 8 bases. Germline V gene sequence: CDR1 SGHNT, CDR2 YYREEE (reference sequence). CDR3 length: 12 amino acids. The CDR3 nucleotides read TGTGCCAGCAGCTCCCCCCTTGAGACCCAGTACTTC. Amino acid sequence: CASSSPLETQYF.

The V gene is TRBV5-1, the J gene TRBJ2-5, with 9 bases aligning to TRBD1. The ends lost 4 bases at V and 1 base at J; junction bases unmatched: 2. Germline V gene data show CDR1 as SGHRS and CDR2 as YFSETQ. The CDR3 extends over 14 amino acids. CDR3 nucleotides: TGCGCCAGCAGCAGGGGACAGGGCCAAGAGACCCAGTACTTC. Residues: CASSRGQGQETQYF.

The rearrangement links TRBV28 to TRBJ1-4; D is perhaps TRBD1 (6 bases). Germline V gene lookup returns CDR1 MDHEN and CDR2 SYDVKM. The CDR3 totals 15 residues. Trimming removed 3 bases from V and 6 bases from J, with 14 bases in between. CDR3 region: CASSFYRGADEKLFF. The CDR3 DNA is TGTGCCAGCAGTTTTTATCGGGGGGCTGATGAAAAACTGTTTTTT.

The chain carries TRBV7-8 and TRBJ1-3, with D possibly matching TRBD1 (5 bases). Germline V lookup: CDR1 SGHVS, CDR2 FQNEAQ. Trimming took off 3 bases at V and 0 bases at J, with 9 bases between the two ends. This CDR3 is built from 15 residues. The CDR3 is CASSFGGASGNTIYF. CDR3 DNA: TGTGCCAGCAGCTTCGGGGGAGCCTCTGGAAACACCATATATTTT.

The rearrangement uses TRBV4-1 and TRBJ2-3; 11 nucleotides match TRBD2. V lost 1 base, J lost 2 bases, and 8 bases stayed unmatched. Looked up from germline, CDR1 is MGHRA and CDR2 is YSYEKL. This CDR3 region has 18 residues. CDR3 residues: CASSQVVELAGDTDTQYF. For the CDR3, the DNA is TGCGCCAGCAGCCAAGTCGTAGAACTAGCGGGAGACACAGATACGCAGTATTTT.

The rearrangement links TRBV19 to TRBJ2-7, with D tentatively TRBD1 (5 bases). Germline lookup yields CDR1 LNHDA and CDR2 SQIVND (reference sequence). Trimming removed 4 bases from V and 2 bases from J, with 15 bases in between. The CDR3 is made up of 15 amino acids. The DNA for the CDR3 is TGTGCCAGTAGTAAAAGACAGATCGCAGCCTACGAGCAGTACTTC. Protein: CASSKRQIAAYEQYF. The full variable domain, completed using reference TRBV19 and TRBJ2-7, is DGGITQSPKYLFRKEGQNVTLSCEQNLNHDAMYWYRQDPGQGLRLIYYSQIVNDFQKGDIAEGYSVSREKKESFPLTVTSAQKNPTAFYLCASSKRQIAAYEQYFGPGTRLTVT.

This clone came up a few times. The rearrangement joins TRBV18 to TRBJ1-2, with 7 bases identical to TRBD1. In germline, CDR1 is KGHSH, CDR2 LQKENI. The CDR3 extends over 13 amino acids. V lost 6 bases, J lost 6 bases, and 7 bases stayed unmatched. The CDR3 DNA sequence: TGTGCCAGCTCCCCCGACAGGGTAAATGGCTACACCTTC. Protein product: CASSPDRVNGYTF.

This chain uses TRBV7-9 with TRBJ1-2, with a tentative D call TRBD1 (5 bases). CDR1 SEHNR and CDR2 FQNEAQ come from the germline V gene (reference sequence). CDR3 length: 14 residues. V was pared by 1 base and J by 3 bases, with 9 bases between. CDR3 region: CASSLGQPDYGYTF. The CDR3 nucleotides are TGTGCCAGCAGCTTAGGACAGCCGGACTATGGCTACACCTTC.

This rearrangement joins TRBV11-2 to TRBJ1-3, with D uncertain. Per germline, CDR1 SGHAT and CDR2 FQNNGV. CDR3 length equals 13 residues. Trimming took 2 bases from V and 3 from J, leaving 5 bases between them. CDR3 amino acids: CASSLSRGNTIYF. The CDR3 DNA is TGTGCCAGCAGCTTATCGCGTGGAAACACCATATATTTT.

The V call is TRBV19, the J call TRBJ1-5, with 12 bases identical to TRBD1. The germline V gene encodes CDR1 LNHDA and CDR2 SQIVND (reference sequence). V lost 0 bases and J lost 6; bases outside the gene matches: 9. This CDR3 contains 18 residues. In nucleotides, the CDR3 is TGTGCCAGTAGTATAGATTACCGGGACAGGGGGCGCGGTCAGCCCCAGCATTTT. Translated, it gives CASSIDYRDRGRGQPQHF.

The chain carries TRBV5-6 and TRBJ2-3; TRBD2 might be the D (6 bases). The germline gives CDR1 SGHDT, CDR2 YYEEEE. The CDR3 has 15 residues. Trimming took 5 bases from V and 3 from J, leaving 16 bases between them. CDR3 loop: CASRRAGLSTDTQYF. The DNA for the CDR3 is TGTGCCAGCAGGAGGGCGGGACTTTCGACAGATACGCAGTATTTT.

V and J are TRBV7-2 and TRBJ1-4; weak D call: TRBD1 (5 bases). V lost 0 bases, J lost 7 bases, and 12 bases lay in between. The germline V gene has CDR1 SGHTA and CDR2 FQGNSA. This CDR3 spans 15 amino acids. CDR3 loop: CASSLAQVKGEKLFF. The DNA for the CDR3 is TGTGCCAGCAGCTTAGCACAGGTCAAGGGTGAAAAACTGTTTTTT.

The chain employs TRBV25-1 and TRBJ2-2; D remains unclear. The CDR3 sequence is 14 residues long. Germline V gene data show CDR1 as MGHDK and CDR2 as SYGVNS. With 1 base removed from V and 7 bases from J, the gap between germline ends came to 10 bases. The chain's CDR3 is CASSESNTYGELFF. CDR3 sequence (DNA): TGTGCCAGCAGTGAATCCAATACTTACGGGGAGCTGTTTTTT. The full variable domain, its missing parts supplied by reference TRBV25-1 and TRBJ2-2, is EADIYQTPRYLVIGTGKKITLECSQTMGHDKMYWYQQDPGMELHLIHYSYGVNSTEKGDLSSESTVSRIRTEHFPLTLESARPSHTSQYLCASSESNTYGELFFGEGSRLTVL.

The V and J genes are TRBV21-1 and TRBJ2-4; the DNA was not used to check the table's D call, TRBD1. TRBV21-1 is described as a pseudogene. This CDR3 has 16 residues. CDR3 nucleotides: TGTGCCAGCAGCGCCTTACAGGGAAAGGCGAAGGGCATTCAGTACTTC. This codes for CASSALQGKAKGIQYF.